What follows are 31 T cell receptor beta chains derived from one specimen sequenced in a study of T cells in Graves' hyperthyroidism and ophthalmopathy. Amplification of TCR beta CDR3 regions used RNA as the template. During a first-round RT-PCR of the TCR CDR3, the HTBI primer set was used. Each CDR3 protein is one row after TCRdb ran MiXCR on the multiplex PCR reads. This sample yields almost 600,000 distinct CDR3 sequences, of which roughly 50% are seen a single time; around 7.7% belongs to the top ten. The sequenced material came from peripheral blood or thyroid tissue (not recorded which). Receptor source: a woman aged 18-29 years with Graves' hyperthyroidism.

The chain has TRBV7-9 and TRBJ1-6, with 7 bases that match TRBD1. There are 14 residues in the CDR3. Germline V lookup: CDR1 SEHNR, CDR2 FQNEAQ (reference sequence). Trimming at V came to 7 bases and at J to 7 bases, leaving 7 bases not matched to a gene. CDR3 in DNA: TGTGCCAGCACCCGAGGGACAGCCAATTCACCCCTCCACTTT. It encodes CASTRGTANSPLHF. Complete variable domain (other parts from reference TRBV7-9 and TRBJ1-6): DTGVSQNPRHKITKRGQNVTFRCDPISEHNRLYWYRQTLGQGPEFLTYFQNEAQLEKSRLLSDRFSAERPKGSFSTLEIQRTEQGDSAMYLCASTRGTANSPLHFGNGTRLTVT.

V gene TRBV29-1 combines with J gene TRBJ2-5, with D uncertain. CDR3 size: 10 residues. Germline CDR1 SQVTM, CDR2 ANQGSEA. Deletions cut 4 bases from V and 7 bases from J, with 7 bases between. CDR3 loop: CSVALGTQYF. In DNA, the CDR3 is TGCAGCGTTGCCTTGGGGACCCAGTACTTC.

Worth noting for this clonotype: The junction departs from germline at one end; a sequencing error may be responsible. The V and J genes are TRBV29-1 and TRBJ2-7, with no clear D. The germline gives CDR1 SQVTM, CDR2 ANQGSEA. This CDR3 contains 14 residues. The CDR3 region is CASSPRPLGNEQYF. DNA of the CDR3: TGTGCCAGCAGCCCCCGCCCGCTAGGTAACGAGCAGTACTTC.

This clonotype was counted at least ten times. The chain combines TRBV19 with TRBJ1-5; no reliable D call. Germline lookup yields CDR1 LNHDA and CDR2 SQIVND (reference sequence). Trimming took off 8 bases at V and 0 bases at J, with 14 bases between the two ends. CDR3 size: 15 residues. The DNA for the CDR3 is TGTGCCAGTGACTCGGCAGCATATAGCAATCAGCCCCAGCATTTT. It codes for CASDSAAYSNQPQHF.

Regarding this clonotype: Possible read error: a much larger clone is one base away. The genes are TRBV3-1 and TRBJ1-2, with 8 bases identical to TRBD1. The CDR3 runs to 16 residues. Germline V CDR1 and CDR2: LGHDT, YNNKEL (reference sequence). The ends lost 4 bases at V and 4 bases at J; junction bases unmatched: 11. The CDR3 DNA reads as TGTGCCAGCAGCCGTGGACAGGGAACTACAGCCTATGGCTACACCTTC. Protein product: CASSRGQGTTAYGYTF.

This chain connects TRBV27 to TRBJ1-5; 7 bases map to TRBD1. CDR3 length: 13 amino acids. Germline V gene lookup returns CDR1 MNHEY and CDR2 SMNVEV (reference sequence). Unmatched junction bases numbered 5, after V lost 7 bases and J lost 5 bases. In DNA form, the CDR3 reads TGTGCCAGCAAAGACAGGGTTCATCAGCCCCAGCATTTT. Protein product: CASKDRVHQPQHF.

This clonotype was picked up many times. CDR3 residues: CASREQGADYGYTF. Here the CDR3 DNA reads TGTGCCAGCAGAGAACAGGGGGCGGATTATGGCTACACCTTC. The chain links TRBV2 to TRBJ1-2; 9 positions agree with TRBD1. CDR1 is SNHLY, CDR2 FYNNEI, per germline. This CDR3 is built from 14 residues. V dropped 6 bases and J dropped 5; count of bases not matched to a gene: 7. Based on the CDR3 plus reference TRBV2 and TRBJ1-2, the full variable domain is EPEVTQTPSHQVTQMGQEVILRCVPISNHLYFYWYRQILGQKVEFLVSFYNNEISEKSEIFDDQFSVERPDGSNFTLKIRSTKLEDSAMYFCASREQGADYGYTFGSGTRLTVV.

There are many counts of this clonotype. This sequence joins TRBV7-9 and TRBJ2-7; the D is unclear. The V end lost 2 bases, the J end lost 0 bases, and 17 bases lay between the germline ends. CDR3 length: 17 residues. The germline CDR1 and CDR2 sequences are SEHNR and FQNEAQ (reference sequence). This CDR3 is CASSLSVFTESSYEQYF. The CDR3 DNA sequence: TGTGCCAGCAGCTTAAGTGTGTTCACCGAGAGCTCCTACGAGCAGTACTTC.

Ten or more counts support this clonotype. The chain recombines TRBV7-8 with TRBJ2-2; D not resolved. The V gene's germline CDR1 is SGHVS and CDR2 FQNEAQ. The CDR3 has 14 residues. V was pared by 3 bases and J by 2 bases, with 7 bases between. The CDR3 region has the DNA TGTGCCAGCAGCTTGGAGAGTAACACCGGGGAGCTGTTTTTT. This translates into CASSLESNTGELFF.

This clonotype was detected only a few times. J is TRBJ2-2 and V is TRBV6-2 or TRBV6-3, with TRBD1 matching 8 bases. There are 14 residues in the CDR3. The V gene end was trimmed by 5 bases and the J gene end by 3 bases; junction bases not matched to a gene: 2. From germline, CDR1 is MNHEY and CDR2 SVGEGT. The CDR3 DNA sequence: TGTGCCAGCAGTAGGACAGGGTACACCGGGGAGCTGTTTTTT. This sequence encodes CASSRTGYTGELFF.

This clonotype showed up many times. This chain joins TRBV12-3 or TRBV12-4 and TRBJ1-5; D is unclear. Trimming took off 2 bases at V and 4 bases at J, with 3 bases between the two ends. The CDR3 spans 12 residues. The CDR3 is CASSLMNQPQHF. Here the CDR3 DNA reads TGTGCCAGCAGTTTAATGAATCAGCCCCAGCATTTT.

A single count supports this clonotype. A single base separates this from a much larger clone, so it may be a read error. CDR3 loop: CASSLAGTGGLLGETQHF. In DNA form, the CDR3 reads TGTGCCAGCAGCTTAGCCGGGACAGGGGGACTATTGGGAGAGACCCAGCACTTC. V and J are TRBV7-9 and TRBJ2-5; 11 bases agree with TRBD1. The CDR3 contains 18 residues. From germline, CDR1 is SEHNR and CDR2 FQNEAQ (reference sequence).

This chain joins TRBV7-9 and TRBJ1-5; 8 nucleotides agree with TRBD1. V lost 5 bases and J lost 14; bases outside the gene matches: 14. Germline lookup yields CDR1 SEHNR and CDR2 FQNEAQ (reference sequence). CDR3 size: 14 residues. The CDR3 is CASSPTGAGGYEHF. The CDR3 nucleotides are TGTGCCAGCAGCCCGACAGGGGCAGGAGGATACGAGCATTTT.

The chain has TRBV27 and TRBJ1-5, with D tentatively TRBD1 (6 bases). Trimming removed 0 bases at V and 7 bases at J, with 10 bases between. There are 14 residues in the CDR3. CDR1 and CDR2 (germline): MNHEY, SMNVEV (reference sequence). CDR3 residues: CASSLSRGLQPQHF. The CDR3 DNA reads TGTGCCAGCAGTTTATCGAGGGGGTTACAGCCCCAGCATTTT.

This clonotype was observed a few times. Possible read error: a much larger clone is one base away. J is TRBJ1-2 and V is TRBV15; 7 nucleotides agree with TRBD1. This CDR3 has 14 amino acids. The germline V gene has CDR1 LNHNV and CDR2 YYDKDF (reference sequence). CDR3 in DNA: TGTGCCCCCAGCATTAATGACAGGGCCTATGGCTACACCTTC. Translated: CAPSINDRAYGYTF.

This clonotype was counted many times. The chain has TRBV7-6 and TRBJ1-2; 9 bases align to TRBD1. In germline, CDR1 is SGHVS, CDR2 FNYEAQ. V trimming: 5 bases; J trimming: 4 bases; junction bases outside the gene matches: 5. The CDR3 sequence is 14 residues long. The CDR3, as DNA: TGTGCCAGCAGCCCCCGACAGGGGGGCTATGGCTACACCTTC. Protein sequence: CASSPRQGGYGYTF. The full variable domain, rest sourced from reference TRBV7-6 and TRBJ1-2, is GAGVSQSPRYKVTKRGQDVALRCDPISGHVSLYWYRQALGQGPEFLTYFNYEAQQDKSGLPNDRFSAERPEGSISTLTIQRTEQRDSAMYRCASSPRQGGYGYTFGSGTRLTVV.

The genes are TRBV20-1 and TRBJ2-7; D is possibly TRBD1 or TRBD2 (5 bases each). The CDR3 length is 13 residues. V lost 2 bases, J lost 2 bases, and 10 bases lay in between. CDR1 DFQATT and CDR2 SNEGSKA come from the germline V gene (reference sequence). For the CDR3, the DNA is TGCAGTGCTAGACGATCGGGACCCTACGAGCAGTACTTC. It is translated as CSARRSGPYEQYF.

The rearrangement links TRBV7-2 to TRBJ1-1; maybe TRBD1 (5 bases). Per the germline V gene, CDR1 is SGHTA and CDR2 is FQGNSA. V was pared by 1 base and J by 3 bases, with 12 bases between. The CDR3 has 15 amino acids. The CDR3 DNA reads TGTGCCAGCAGCTTAGAAGGGGCCCGGTACACTGAAGCTTTCTTT. This encodes CASSLEGARYTEAFF.

This clonotype was detected a few times. The V call is TRBV7-6, the J call TRBJ2-7; D not resolved. The CDR3 is 13 amino acids. V gave up 1 base and J gave up 5 bases, with 9 bases separating them. Per the germline V gene, CDR1 is SGHVS and CDR2 is FNYEAQ. The CDR3 is CASSLGWGDEQYF. The CDR3 region has the DNA TGTGCCAGCAGCTTAGGATGGGGTGACGAGCAGTACTTC.

This clonotype was found many times. The J gene is TRBJ1-2, the V gene TRBV12-5; tentative D call: TRBD1 (5 bases). Germline V gives CDR1 LGHNT, CDR2 FRNRAP. Trimming shortened V by 0 bases and J by 5 bases, and 7 bases separated the two germline ends. The CDR3 runs 13 residues. In DNA form, the CDR3 reads TGTGCTAGTGGTTTGGTAGCAGGGTATGGCTACACCTTC. Amino acids: CASGLVAGYGYTF.

The chain is built from TRBV6-1 and TRBJ1-2; 7 bases map to TRBD1. Germline assignment: CDR1 MNHNS and CDR2 SASEGT. CDR3 length: 16 amino acids. V shed 2 bases and J 2 bases; nucleotides not matched to a gene: 8. CDR3 DNA: TGTGCCAGCAGTGAATGGGGAGAGGGGGCGAACTATGGCTACACCTTC. The encoded protein is CASSEWGEGANYGYTF.

This clonotype has ten or more counts. The V and J genes are TRBV18 and TRBJ1-1, with D uncertain. Trimming left V 3 bases short and J 0 bases short, with 8 bases between. The CDR3 covers 14 residues. In germline, CDR1 is KGHSH, CDR2 LQKENI. The CDR3 loop is CASSPAAVNTEAFF. The CDR3 nucleotides read TGTGCCAGCTCACCCGCAGCGGTGAACACTGAAGCTTTCTTT.

Points on this clonotype: Its ends do not fully match the called genes, so a read error is possible. This chain joins TRBV15 and TRBJ2-2; a weak D match, TRBD2 (5 bases). The CDR3 totals 13 residues. Germline CDR1 is LNHNV and CDR2 is YYDKDF (reference sequence). CDR3 DNA: TGTGCCACCAGCAGAGGTCCCACCGGGGAGCGGTTTTTT. Protein product: CATSRGPTGERFF.

This clonotype has at least ten counts. The chain couples TRBV4-1 to TRBJ1-5; 9 bases are a match to TRBD1. The ends lost 1 base at V and 6 bases at J; junction bases unmatched: 4. Germline V CDR1 and CDR2: MGHRA, YSYEKL. The CDR3 contains 15 residues. The CDR3 region is CASSQVTDRGQPQHF. In DNA form, the CDR3 reads TGCGCCAGCAGCCAAGTGACGGACAGGGGTCAGCCCCAGCATTTT.

This clonotype was seen ten or more times. V gene TRBV6-2 or TRBV6-3 combines with J gene TRBJ1-6; maybe TRBD1 (6 bases). There are 16 residues in the CDR3. Germline V gene data show CDR1 as MNHEY and CDR2 as SVGEGT. Trimming cost V 10 bases and J 10 bases, with 26 bases left between them. CDR3 protein: CATTDRAQGQGSPLHF. In DNA, the CDR3 is TGTGCCACCACGGACCGCGCACAGGGACAAGGATCACCCCTCCACTTT.

With regard to this clonotype: Compared with germline, one end of the junction differs, possibly owing to a read error. The chain carries TRBV10-3 and TRBJ1-3; perhaps TRBD1 as D (5 bases). The CDR3 sequence is 14 residues long. The germline V gene has CDR1 ENHRY and CDR2 SYGVKD. The CDR3 spells CAISATESGNTIYF. The CDR3 region has the DNA TGCGCCATCAGTGCGACAGAGAGTGGAAACACCATATATTTT.

The chain carries TRBV7-9 and TRBJ2-7; D is perhaps TRBD2 (7 bases). The CDR3 loop spans 14 amino acids. Trimming took off 1 base at V and 7 bases at J, with 14 bases between the two ends. In germline, CDR1 is SEHNR, CDR2 FQNEAQ (reference sequence). CDR3: CASSLGAEGGEQYF. CDR3 coding DNA: TGTGCCAGCAGCTTAGGAGCGGAGGGGGGGGAGCAGTACTTC.

V and J are TRBV7-3 and TRBJ2-4, with D maybe TRBD1 (5 bases). The V gene lost 2 bases and the J gene lost 8 bases, with 10 bases spanning the gap. The length of the CDR3 is 13 residues. Germline V CDR1 and CDR2: SGHTA, FQGTGA. CDR3 in amino acids: CASSLQGMDIQYF. For the CDR3, the DNA is TGTGCCAGCAGCTTACAGGGTATGGACATTCAGTACTTC.

This clonotype was counted ten times or more. The chain uses TRBV9 and TRBJ2-5; 10 nucleotides agree with TRBD1. Germline CDR1 and CDR2: SGDLS and YYNGEE. Unmatched junction bases numbered 2, after V lost 4 bases and J lost 2 bases. The CDR3 contains 14 residues. The CDR3 protein is CASSPGQGQETQYF. CDR3 DNA sequence: TGTGCCAGCAGCCCGGGACAGGGGCAAGAGACCCAGTACTTC.

The chain is built from TRBV10-3 and TRBJ2-7; 14 positions match TRBD2. The germline gives CDR1 ENHRY, CDR2 SYGVKD. The CDR3 contains 16 residues. V lost 10 bases, J lost 1 base, and 9 bases stayed unmatched. In nucleotides, the CDR3 is TGTGCCACCTTGACCGGGACTAGCGGGAGTTCCTACGAGCAGTACTTC. This sequence encodes CATLTGTSGSSYEQYF.

There are many counts of this clonotype. The chain links TRBV7-9 to TRBJ1-1; weak D call: TRBD1 (5 bases). CDR1 SEHNR and CDR2 FQNEAQ come from the germline V gene (reference sequence). Trimming took off 3 bases at V and 3 bases at J, with 17 bases between the two ends. The CDR3 is 16 residues long. The CDR3 protein is CASSLGVRARDTEAFF. The CDR3 coding sequence is TGTGCCAGCAGCTTGGGGGTCAGGGCTAGGGACACTGAAGCTTTCTTT.